This entry is about one TCR beta chain. Its antigen is undetermined. This specimen comes from a study of cytomegalovirus exposure and HLA in healthy donors. Overall study: Researchers previously reported finding fewer than 120 million unique TCR beta sequences from around 200 million T cells.

Study-wide results and caveats: Three of the chains that were CMV-associated were confirmed in vitro to be specific for CMV antigens.

Vbeta (60) and Jbeta (13) primers were used in the PCR. The method was immunoSEQ multiplex PCR; TCRdb's version includes in-frame clones alone and lacks a portion of them. Listed are 91,000 or so clones; 3% to 4% falls within the top ten. Among the donors, all were healthy bone marrow donors. The CDR3 is 14 residues long. Germline V gene lookup returns CDR1 SGHTA and CDR2 FQGTGA. V lost 6 bases and J lost 3, with 14 bases in between. Sequencing used PBMCs. The TCR comes from a young woman in good health and CMV-seronegative. This chain uses TRBV7-3 with TRBJ1-1, with a tentative D call TRBD1 (5 bases). CDR3 coding DNA: TGTGCCAGCAGGCCACAGGTAACTTACACTGAAGCTTTCTTT. Protein sequence: CASRPQVTYTEAFF.